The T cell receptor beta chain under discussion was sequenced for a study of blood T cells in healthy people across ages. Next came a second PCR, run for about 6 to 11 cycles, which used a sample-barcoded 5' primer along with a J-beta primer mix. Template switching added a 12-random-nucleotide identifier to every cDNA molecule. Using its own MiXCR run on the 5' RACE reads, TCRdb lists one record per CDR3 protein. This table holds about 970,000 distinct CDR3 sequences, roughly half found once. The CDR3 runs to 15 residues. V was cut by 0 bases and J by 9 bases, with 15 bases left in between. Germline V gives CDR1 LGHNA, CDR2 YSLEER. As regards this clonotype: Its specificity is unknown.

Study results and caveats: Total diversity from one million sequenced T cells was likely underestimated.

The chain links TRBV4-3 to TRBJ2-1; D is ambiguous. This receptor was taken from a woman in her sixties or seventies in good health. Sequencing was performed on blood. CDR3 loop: CASSQEWLPSSEQFF. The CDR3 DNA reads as TGCGCCAGCAGCCAAGAGTGGCTCCCATCTAGTGAGCAGTTCTTC.